Each of the 29 T cell receptor beta chains below was sequenced from the same sample in a study of cytomegalovirus exposure and HLA in healthy donors. 13 Jbeta primers and 60 Vbeta primers were used for the PCR. Measured with immunoSEQ multiplex PCR; TCRdb has only the in-frame clones, and not every one. The sample yields around 150,000 clones, approximately 71% seen once. The sequencing input was PBMCs. All receptors derive from a woman between 18 and 30 years old in good health and CMV-seropositive.

The rearrangement joins TRBV29-1 to TRBJ1-2; a weak D match, TRBD1 (5 bases). Trimming took off 7 bases at V and 2 bases at J, with 14 bases between the two ends. Germline CDR1 is SQVTM and CDR2 is ANQGSEA. The CDR3 length is 13 residues. The CDR3 sequence: CSGSEQGNYGYTF. The CDR3 DNA is TGCAGCGGCTCAGAGCAGGGAAACTATGGCTACACCTTC.

This clone appeared once. V usage is TRBV4-3 and J usage is TRBJ2-3; 11 nucleotides align to TRBD2. V lost 4 bases to trimming and J lost 2 bases; unmatched junction nucleotides: 5. This CDR3 is 16 amino acids long. Per the germline V gene, CDR1 is LGHNA and CDR2 is YSLEER. This CDR3 is CASSLGLAEPTDTQYF. DNA for the CDR3: TGCGCCAGCAGCCTGGGACTAGCGGAGCCCACAGATACGCAGTATTTT.

This clone has just a few counts. The chain uses TRBV9 and TRBJ2-7; no reliable D call. Germline CDR1 is SGDLS and CDR2 is YYNGEE. V lost 0 bases, J lost 2 bases, and 12 bases lay in between. The CDR3 covers 15 residues. The CDR3 DNA sequence: TGTGCCAGCAGCGTAGGTTACACCGCCACCTACGAGCAGTACTTC. Its protein is CASSVGYTATYEQYF.

V is TRBV27 and J is TRBJ2-1; 12 bases line up with TRBD2. Trimming at V came to 0 bases and at J to 5 bases, leaving 2 bases not matched to a gene. The germline V gene encodes CDR1 MNHEY and CDR2 SMNVEV (reference sequence). The CDR3 runs 16 residues. The CDR3 sequence: CASSLSTSGSHNEQFF. CDR3 bases: TGTGCCAGCAGTTTATCGACTAGCGGGAGTCACAATGAGCAGTTCTTC.

The chain joins TRBV6-5 to TRBJ2-7; tentatively, D is TRBD2 (6 bases). The CDR3 is 13 residues long. V lost 6 bases and J 6 bases, leaving 15 bases between the germline ends. CDR1 MNHEY and CDR2 SVGAGI come from the germline V gene. Here the CDR3 reads CASSFLHGGEQYF. Here the CDR3 DNA reads TGTGCCAGCAGCTTTCTTCACGGGGGCGAGCAGTACTTC.

This rearrangement joins TRBV28 to TRBJ1-3; the match to TRBD1 covers 7 bases. CDR1 is MDHEN, CDR2 SYDVKM, per germline. The CDR3 consists of 17 residues. Losses at the gene ends were 5 bases for V and 1 base for J; bases not matched to a gene: 11. As DNA, the CDR3 is TGTGCCAGCAGTGCCGACAGGGCCCCGGGATCTGGAAACACCATATATTTT. It yields the protein CASSADRAPGSGNTIYF.

This sequence joins TRBV28 and TRBJ2-7, with 10 positions matching TRBD2. CDR3 size: 15 residues. After removal of 3 bases from V and 0 bases from J, the junction contained 2 bases not matched to a gene. CDR1 and CDR2 from the germline V gene are MDHEN and SYDVKM. The CDR3: CASSFTSGNSYEQYF. Here the CDR3 DNA reads TGTGCCAGCAGTTTTACTAGCGGGAACTCCTACGAGCAGTACTTC.

This chain connects TRBV11-2 to TRBJ1-2; D ambiguous. CDR1 is SGHAT and CDR2 is FQNNGV in the germline V gene. V lost 2 bases and J 5 bases, leaving 15 bases between the germline ends. The CDR3 is 15 amino acids. CDR3 coding DNA: TGTGCCAGCAGCTTAACGGGTGACTTTTTTTATGGCTACACCTTC. This sequence encodes CASSLTGDFFYGYTF. The full variable domain, completed using reference TRBV11-2 and TRBJ1-2, is EAGVAQSPRYKIIEKRQSVAFWCNPISGHATLYWYQQILGQGPKLLIQFQNNGVVDDSQLPKDRFSAERLKGVDSTLKIQPAKLEDSAVYLCASSLTGDFFYGYTFGSGTRLTVV.

This chain links TRBV4-2 with TRBJ1-5, with TRBD1 matching over 8 bases. Germline V gene sequence: CDR1 LGHNA, CDR2 YNFKEQ. The CDR3 spans 17 residues. The J segment lost 2 bases and the V segment lost 4 bases, leaving 10 bases of the junction unmatched. The CDR3 DNA sequence: TGTGCCAGCAGCCCTGAGGCGGCAGGGGGCGGCAATCAGCCCCAGCATTTT. It translates to CASSPEAAGGGNQPQHF.

The rearrangement uses TRBV18 and TRBJ1-2; D is unclear. Between the trimmed V and J ends, which lost 0 bases and 8 bases, there was a span of 16 bases. The CDR3 is made up of 15 amino acids. The germline gives CDR1 KGHSH, CDR2 LQKENI. CDR3: CASSPPGWRDGGYTF. The CDR3 nucleotides read TGTGCCAGCTCACCACCCGGGTGGAGGGATGGCGGCTACACCTTC.

The CDR3 DNA is TGTGCCATCGGGACAGGGGGCGAAGGCTCTGGGGCCAACGTCCTGACTTTC. Translating it yields CAIGTGGEGSGANVLTF. V usage is TRBV19 and J usage is TRBJ2-6, with 12 nucleotides matching TRBD1. CDR3 size: 17 residues. V trimming: 10 bases; J trimming: 0 bases; junction bases outside the gene matches: 7. CDR1 is LNHDA, CDR2 SQIVND, per germline (reference sequence).

The chain employs TRBV5-5 and TRBJ2-1; TRBD1 agrees at 8 bases. V shed 3 bases and J 3 bases; nucleotides not matched to a gene: 2. The germline V gene has CDR1 SGHKS and CDR2 YYEKEE (reference sequence). This CDR3 region has 14 residues. CDR3: CASSSGQGYNEQFF. The CDR3 nucleotides are TGTGCCAGCAGCTCTGGACAGGGCTACAATGAGCAGTTCTTC.

J is TRBJ1-3 and V is TRBV19; tentative D call: TRBD1 (6 bases). Germline V gene data show CDR1 as LNHDA and CDR2 as SQIVND (reference sequence). The CDR3 totals 14 residues. V was pared by 5 bases and J by 0 bases, with 8 bases between. The CDR3 reads CASSEDSSGNTIYF. The CDR3 bases are TGTGCCAGTAGTGAGGACAGCTCTGGAAACACCATATATTTT.

About this clone itself: The same CDR3 also results from other DNA sequences found in this sample. The genes are TRBV5-1 and TRBJ2-1; 7 nucleotides agree with TRBD1. CDR1 is SGHRS, CDR2 YFSETQ, per germline. CDR3 length: 14 residues. With 0 bases clipped from V and 4 bases from J, the junction kept 1 base outside the gene matches. CDR3 residues: CASSLVQGYNEQFF. DNA for the CDR3: TGCGCCAGCAGCTTGGTACAGGGGTACAATGAGCAGTTCTTC.

This clone was seen more than once but under ten times. The chain combines TRBV4-3 with TRBJ2-1; 8 bases fit TRBD1. The CDR3 is 16 residues long. Germline lookup yields CDR1 LGHNA and CDR2 YSLEER. Unmatched junction bases numbered 8, after V lost 2 bases and J lost 5 bases. As DNA, the CDR3 is TGCGCCAGCAGCCAAAGTCCCCCGGGACAGGACAATGAGCAGTTCTTC. Residues: CASSQSPPGQDNEQFF.

This chain links TRBV5-6 with TRBJ1-4; 8 nucleotides agree with TRBD1. CDR1 SGHDT and CDR2 YYEEEE come from the germline V gene. CDR3 size: 15 residues. With 2 bases clipped from V and 7 bases from J, the junction kept 7 bases outside the gene matches. CDR3 protein: CASSLNGQGGEKLFF. The CDR3 DNA sequence: TGTGCCAGCAGCTTAAACGGACAGGGTGGTGAAAAACTGTTTTTT.

This clone was seen once. CDR3 sequence reads: CATSRGPDSLKETQYF. The CDR3 DNA reads as TGTGCCACCAGCAGGGGGCCGGACAGCCTAAAGGAGACCCAGTACTTC. The chain joins TRBV15 to TRBJ2-5; a possible D gene is TRBD1 (6 bases). The germline gives CDR1 LNHNV, CDR2 YYDKDF (reference sequence). The CDR3 runs to 16 residues. The V end was cut by 3 bases, the J end by 5 bases, with 19 bases between.

The chain is built from TRBV5-1 and TRBJ1-1, with D possibly matching TRBD1 (6 bases). The ends were cut back, 4 bases at V and 1 base at J, with 14 bases in the middle. The CDR3 has 15 amino acids. CDR1 SGHRS and CDR2 YFSETQ come from the germline V gene. CDR3 loop: CASSVRRDKNTEAFF. The CDR3 DNA follows: TGCGCCAGCAGCGTGCGCCGGGACAAGAACACTGAAGCTTTCTTT.

The V call is TRBV9, the J call TRBJ2-1, with TRBD1 matching 9 bases. V lost 0 bases to trimming and J lost 3 bases; unmatched junction nucleotides: 4. Germline lookup yields CDR1 SGDLS and CDR2 YYNGEE. The CDR3 is 16 residues long. CDR3 loop: CASSVVGDRDYNEQFF. Here the CDR3 DNA reads TGTGCCAGCAGCGTAGTTGGGGACAGGGACTACAATGAGCAGTTCTTC.

This chain's CDR3 is CSVTTANYGYTF. CDR3 sequence (DNA): TGCAGCGTGACGACAGCTAACTATGGCTACACCTTC. The gene calls are TRBV29-1 and TRBJ1-2; D may be TRBD1 (5 bases). The germline V and J ends were trimmed by 6 bases and 0 bases, with 8 bases remaining between them. Germline CDR1 is SQVTM and CDR2 is ANQGSEA. This CDR3 region has 12 residues.

This chain connects TRBV27 to TRBJ1-4, with 7 bases that match TRBD1. V lost 5 bases, J lost 8 bases, and 5 bases stayed unmatched. Germline-derived CDR1 and CDR2 are MNHEY and SMNVEV (reference sequence). The CDR3 is made up of 13 amino acids. The CDR3 DNA reads as TGTGCCAGCAGTCGCACAGGGGACGAAAAACTGTTTTTT. Translated: CASSRTGDEKLFF. Full variable domain (remainder filled in from reference TRBV27 and TRBJ1-4): EAQVTQNPRYLITVTGKKLTVTCSQNMNHEYMSWYRQDPGLGLRQIYYSMNVEVTDKGDVPEGYKVSRKEKRNFPLILESPSPNQTSLYFCASSRTGDEKLFFGSGTQLSVL.

V and J are TRBV9 and TRBJ2-5, with 12 bases identical to TRBD2. The CDR3 consists of 16 residues. Germline V gives CDR1 SGDLS, CDR2 YYNGEE. The V gene end was trimmed by 3 bases and the J gene end by 5 bases; junction bases not matched to a gene: 8. CDR3 loop: CASSARLAGGLETQYF. In DNA, the CDR3 is TGTGCCAGCAGCGCCCGTCTAGCGGGGGGGCTGGAGACCCAGTACTTC.

The J gene is TRBJ2-5, the V gene TRBV7-8; the D is unclear. The V end lost 7 bases, the J end lost 5 bases, and 23 bases lay between the germline ends. The CDR3 is 16 residues long. Per the germline V gene, CDR1 is SGHVS and CDR2 is FQNEAQ. The DNA for the CDR3 is TGTGCCAGCACCAATAGATCGGTAGTAGCTTGGGAGACCCAGTACTTC. As protein: CASTNRSVVAWETQYF.

The chain links TRBV2 to TRBJ1-1; no clear D gene. Trimming pared 7 bases from V and 4 bases from J, leaving 10 bases between. Looked up from germline, CDR1 is SNHLY and CDR2 is FYNNEI. This CDR3 contains 12 residues. The CDR3 DNA sequence: TGTGCCAGCACGAGGGATCGCACTGAAGCTTTCTTT. As protein: CASTRDRTEAFF. Based on the CDR3 plus reference TRBV2 and TRBJ1-1, the full variable domain is EPEVTQTPSHQVTQMGQEVILRCVPISNHLYFYWYRQILGQKVEFLVSFYNNEISEKSEIFDDQFSVERPDGSNFTLKIRSTKLEDSAMYFCASTRDRTEAFFGQGTRLTVV.

J is TRBJ2-3 and V is TRBV6-1, with TRBD1 identical over 7 bases. Germline V gene data show CDR1 as MNHNS and CDR2 as SASEGT. The CDR3 is made up of 19 amino acids. Unmatched junction bases numbered 15, after V lost 3 bases and J lost 0 bases. The CDR3 bases are TGTGCCAGCAGTGACATTTCGGACAGGAGGAGGTTTAGCACAGATACGCAGTATTTT. Amino acid sequence: CASSDISDRRRFSTDTQYF.

The chain carries TRBV7-6 and TRBJ1-1, with a tentative D call TRBD1 (5 bases). This CDR3 comprises 14 residues. V lost 1 base, J lost 7 bases, and 13 bases lay in between. Germline V lookup: CDR1 SGHVS, CDR2 FNYEAQ. CDR3 amino acids: CASSLDAGGGEAFF. The DNA of the CDR3 is TGTGCCAGCAGCTTAGACGCGGGGGGGGGTGAAGCTTTCTTT.

This clone appeared a single time. The rearrangement links TRBV2 to TRBJ2-3; tentative D call: TRBD1 (5 bases). The V end lost 7 bases, the J end lost 6 bases, and 23 bases lay between the germline ends. This CDR3 region has 16 residues. Germline V gene sequence: CDR1 SNHLY, CDR2 FYNNEI. The CDR3 DNA reads TGTGCCAGCACATACCGACTTAACGTGCCAGGGGATACGCAGTATTTT. Translating it yields CASTYRLNVPGDTQYF.

This clone was seen only a few times. The rearrangement uses TRBV6-6 and TRBJ1-1; TRBD1 agrees at 11 bases. After removal of 6 bases from V and 6 bases from J, the junction contained 12 bases not matched to a gene. The germline V gene encodes CDR1 MNHNY and CDR2 SVGAGI (reference sequence). This CDR3 is 16 amino acids long. The CDR3 is CASSSGTGGIKAEAFF. The CDR3 DNA reads TGTGCCAGCAGCTCCGGGACAGGGGGTATTAAGGCTGAAGCTTTCTTT.

The chain recombines TRBV23-1 with TRBJ1-5; D perhaps matches TRBD1 (6 bases). TRBV23-1 is placed among ORFs of uncertain function. V was shortened by 0 bases and J by 7 bases, with 16 bases between the two germline ends. The CDR3 has 16 amino acids. The CDR3 is CASSQSQQGEEQPQHF. The CDR3 DNA reads as TGCGCCAGCAGTCAATCCCAACAGGGAGAAGAACAGCCCCAGCATTTT.